The clone carrying this T cell receptor beta chain was seen at least ten times. Patients having uncontrolled infection, another autoimmune disease, pregnancy or lactation were not included. Clinical symptoms, serum thyroxine, TRAb, thyroid ultrasound and orbital computed tomography informed diagnoses. PBMCs stemmed from 8.5 to 10 ml fresh peripheral blood. CDR1 is DFQATT and CDR2 is SNEGSKA in the germline V gene (reference sequence). The V end lost 1 base, the J end lost 0 bases, and 10 bases lay between the germline ends. CDR3 length equals 15 residues. This entry comes from a study of T cells in Graves' hyperthyroidism and ophthalmopathy. Looking at the study overall: At initial diagnosis, before any treatment had begun, peripheral blood was obtained.

TCR beta CDR3 sequences were amplified from RNA transcripts. HTBI primers were the set used in a first-round RT-PCR of the TCR CDR3. MiXCR was run by TCRdb on the multiplex PCR reads, yielding one entry per CDR3 protein. The sample includes roughly 380,000 distinct CDR3 sequences, around 13% of them seen just once. V is TRBV20-1 and J is TRBJ2-1; TRBD2 is a possible D gene (6 bases). The TCR comes from a woman aged 60-75 years with Graves' hyperthyroidism. Sequenced sample: blood. CDR3 sequence reads: CSARVRTTSYNEQFF. CDR3 coding DNA: TGCAGTGCTAGAGTTAGGACTACCTCCTACAATGAGCAGTTCTTC.